This T cell receptor (beta chain) originates from a study of regulatory T cells in long-lasting Graves disease. Findings of the study overall: Persistent Graves' patients showed less TCR diversity than newly diagnosed patients showed. The researchers studied only peripheral blood, not thyroid tissue.

Comments on this clonotype: No antigen is known for it.

This sample's time point: newly diagnosed GD, antithyroid drugs for less than 3 months. With RNA extracted from PBMCs as input, the TCR library was made. This CDR3 is built from 15 residues. Germline V gene data show CDR1 as LNHNV and CDR2 as YYDKDF (reference sequence). The J segment lost 3 bases and the V segment lost 2 bases, leaving 4 bases of the junction unmatched. HTBI primers from iRepertoire and Arm-PCR of CDR3 regions yielded the TCR beta libraries. TCRdb reprocessed the multiplex PCR reads via MiXCR and lists one record per CDR3 protein. This sample has a few hundred thousand distinct CDR3 sequences, with about 16% found just once. Separately, the same data were catalogued under a study of T cells in Graves' hyperthyroidism and ophthalmopathy. As that report states: TCR CDR3 underwent first-round RT-PCR with the HTBI primer set. Clonotypes that were expanded in thyroid above 0.001 mostly appeared in blood too.

The receptor was derived from a woman under 30 with Graves disease. The input for sequencing was peripheral blood mononuclear cells (PBMCs), taken at new diagnosis, from a patient treated with antithyroid drugs. The chain recombines TRBV15 with TRBJ2-1, with 7 bases lining up with TRBD1. For the CDR3, the DNA is TGTGCCACCAGCAGATCCCCAGGGGGCTACAATGAGCAGTTCTTC. It is translated as CATSRSPGGYNEQFF.